The entry that follows covers one TCR beta chain sequence. RNA, at roughly 0.5 to 1 ug, was reverse transcribed with random hexamers. Multiplex PCR with immunoSEQ amplified the TCR beta CDR3 across 54 Vbeta and 13 Jbeta. TCRdb re-derived calls from the immunoSEQ multiplex PCR reads in MiXCR, one entry per CDR3 protein. The sample yields 150,000 or so distinct CDR3 sequences, 92% seen once. The data were obtained in a study of CD8 T cells in Susac syndrome. TCR beta sequencing was performed on blood CD8+ and CD4+ T cells. CDR1 is LNHDA, CDR2 SQIVND, per germline (reference sequence). V shed 7 bases and J shed 1 base, with 16 bases lying between them. The CDR3 is 15 amino acids.

Sequencing used CD4+ T cells from PBMCs. The source of this sequence is a human donor in good health. The chain couples TRBV19 to TRBJ1-1, with D maybe TRBD1 (5 bases). CDR3 region: CASTQIGGTNTEAFF. For the CDR3, the DNA is TGTGCCAGTACCCAAATCGGGGGAACGAACACTGAAGCTTTCTTT.